The rows below give T cell receptor beta chains drawn from one sample of a study of metastatic and nonmetastatic thyroid tumors. TCRdb ran MiXCR on the PCR reads. The data hold roughly 59,000 clones, with 16% observed a single time. Sequenced input: blood. These receptors were obtained from a male donor with papillary thyroid cancer or a benign thyroid nodule (not recorded which). Some clones in this sample may be carry-over from other donors' samples. Both conserved end residues are part of each CDR3. Size is stated for part of the rows, as once, few or many counts, or as a class when the clone is expanded.

size: many; V: TRBV7-8; CDR3: CASSFVGQGGADTQYF
size: many; V: TRBV29-1; CDR3: CSVRDVNEKLFF
size: many; V: TRBV4-3; CDR3: CASSLARGPYNEQFF
size: many; V: TRBV19; CDR3: CASREDPTAYEQYF
size: few; V: TRBV6-1; CDR3: CASTPPDRGINEQFF
size: many; V: TRBV6-1; CDR3: CASSPGDYEQFF
size: many; V: TRBV7-2; CDR3: CASSLASGRGANTGELFF
size: .; V: TRBV30; CDR3: CAWSVGVCPPLHF
size: many; V: TRBV15; CDR3: CATSPTGTDNEKLFF
size: few; V: TRBV24-1; CDR3: CATSSASGSINEQFF
size: many; V: TRBV6-4; CDR3: CASETRTQDNIQYF
size: few; V: TRBV6-4; CDR3: CASSPLRGARDTQYF
size: few; V: TRBV2; CDR3: CASTRTSGRADEQFF
size: .; V: TRBV6-2/TRBV6-3; CDR3: CASSYWVVDNQPQHF
size: many; V: TRBV12-3/TRBV12-4; CDR3: CASSQTPPSYQETQYF